Each of the 20 T cell receptor beta chains below was sequenced from the same sample in a study of blood T cells in healthy people across ages. PCR was performed a second time for 7 to 11 cycles using a sample-barcoded 5' primer and a J-beta primer mix. From the 5' RACE reads, TCRdb called clonotypes with MiXCR, one entry per CDR3 protein. The sample lists 600,000 to 650,000 distinct CDR3 sequences, 45% to 65% occurring once. Sequenced input: blood. The receptors stem from a man in his 60s in good health.

This chain links TRBV11-2 with TRBJ2-5; D remains unclear. CDR1 SGHAT and CDR2 FQNNGV come from the germline V gene. V was pared by 3 bases and J by 5 bases, with 10 bases between. The CDR3 sequence is 13 residues long. The CDR3, as DNA: TGTGCCAGCAGCTTGCAACGGGTGGAGACCCAGTACTTC. Amino acids: CASSLQRVETQYF.

This clonotype was picked up a small number of times. The chain links TRBV7-9 to TRBJ1-2, with D possibly being TRBD1 (5 bases). Trimming took off 9 bases at V and 3 bases at J, with 17 bases between the two ends. The CDR3 has 14 residues. Germline assignment: CDR1 SEHNR and CDR2 FQNEAQ (reference sequence). The CDR3 here is CASTLAGTDYGYTF. The CDR3 DNA reads as TGTGCCAGTACATTAGCCGGGACGGACTATGGCTACACCTTC. Based on the CDR3 plus reference TRBV7-9 and TRBJ1-2, the full variable domain is DTGVSQNPRHKITKRGQNVTFRCDPISEHNRLYWYRQTLGQGPEFLTYFQNEAQLEKSRLLSDRFSAERPKGSFSTLEIQRTEQGDSAMYLCASTLAGTDYGYTFGSGTRLTVV.

This CDR3 reads CASSPSPGGYTYEQYF. CDR3 coding DNA: TGTGCCAGCAGCCCTAGCCCAGGGGGTTACACCTACGAGCAGTACTTC. The rearrangement uses TRBV7-9 and TRBJ2-7, with 7 bases lining up with TRBD1. V shed 5 bases, J shed 2 bases, and the junction held 12 bases outside the gene matches. From germline, CDR1 is SEHNR and CDR2 FQNEAQ (reference sequence). This CDR3 has 16 amino acids.

This chain links TRBV28 with TRBJ2-6; D ambiguous. V was clipped by 11 bases and J by 0 bases, with 17 bases between them. CDR1 and CDR2 from the germline V gene are MDHEN and SYDVKM. This CDR3 has 16 amino acids. This CDR3 reads CAWRPPVPSGANVLTF. The CDR3 DNA follows: TGTGCCTGGCGGCCCCCGGTCCCCTCTGGGGCCAACGTCCTGACTTTC.

This sequence joins TRBV27 and TRBJ1-6; 9 bases agree with TRBD1. This CDR3 contains 15 residues. Germline values: CDR1 MNHEY, CDR2 SMNVEV (reference sequence). V lost 3 bases to trimming and J lost 7 bases; unmatched junction nucleotides: 4. The CDR3 here is CASSFGTGINSPLHF. The CDR3 coding sequence is TGTGCCAGCAGTTTCGGGACAGGGATCAATTCACCCCTCCACTTT.

Concerning this clonotype itself: A much larger clone differs from this one at a single base, so this may be a read error. The rearrangement joins TRBV9 to TRBJ1-1; D not resolved. Trimming took off 3 bases at V and 3 bases at J, with 12 bases between the two ends. CDR3 length equals 14 residues. Germline CDR1 and CDR2: SGDLS and YYNGEE. CDR3: CASSGAARDTEAFF. The CDR3, as DNA: TGTGCCAGCAGCGGAGCGGCGAGGGACACTGAAGCTTTCTTT.

The chain has TRBV27 and TRBJ2-3; D is undetermined. CDR1 is MNHEY, CDR2 SMNVEV, per germline (reference sequence). Trimming stripped 6 bases from V and 4 bases from J, with 8 bases between. CDR3 length equals 12 residues. CDR3 nucleotide sequence: TGTGCCAGCAGCCCCAAGGCAGATACGCAGTATTTT. Amino acids: CASSPKADTQYF.

The chain carries TRBV5-6 and TRBJ2-1; maybe TRBD2 (6 bases). The length of the CDR3 is 15 residues. Germline lookup yields CDR1 SGHDT and CDR2 YYEEEE. V shed 3 bases and J shed 1 base, with 11 bases lying between them. Here the CDR3 reads CASSSLRGSYNEQFF. The CDR3 region has the DNA TGTGCCAGCAGCTCGCTGCGGGGTTCCTACAATGAGCAGTTCTTC.

The chain combines TRBV27 with TRBJ2-2; maybe TRBD2 (6 bases). V gave up 0 bases and J gave up 3 bases, with 11 bases separating them. The germline CDR1 and CDR2 sequences are MNHEY and SMNVEV (reference sequence). CDR3 length: 16 amino acids. The CDR3 coding sequence is TGTGCCAGCAGTTTATCGTCGGGGGATGACACCGGGGAGCTGTTTTTT. It is translated as CASSLSSGDDTGELFF.

This chain joins TRBV29-1 and TRBJ2-5, with a tentative D call TRBD1 (5 bases). Germline CDR1 reads SQVTM; CDR2 reads ANQGSEA. Trimming left V 4 bases short and J 0 bases short, with 6 bases between. This CDR3 contains 12 residues. CDR3 DNA sequence: TGCAGCGTTGGGACAAACCAAGAGACCCAGTACTTC. Amino acids: CSVGTNQETQYF. The whole variable domain, remainder taken from reference TRBV29-1 and TRBJ2-5, is SAVISQKPSRDICQRGTSLTIQCQVDSQVTMMFWYRQQPGQSLTLIATANQGSEATYESGFVIDKFPISRPNLTFSTLTVSNMSPEDSSIYLCSVGTNQETQYFGPGTRLLVL.

The chain couples TRBV7-9 to TRBJ2-7; a weak D match, TRBD1 (6 bases). The ends were cut back, 5 bases at V and 0 bases at J, with 20 bases in the middle. Germline CDR1 reads SEHNR; CDR2 reads FQNEAQ (reference sequence). This CDR3 contains 17 residues. This chain's CDR3 is CASSPTGQSRSSYEQYF. The CDR3 DNA is TGTGCCAGCAGCCCTACAGGACAGTCTAGGAGCTCCTACGAGCAGTACTTC.

Only a few counts were recorded for this clonotype. The J gene is TRBJ1-2, the V gene TRBV28, with D maybe TRBD1 (5 bases). The germline V gene encodes CDR1 MDHEN and CDR2 SYDVKM. The V end lost 6 bases, the J end lost 8 bases, and 13 bases lay between the germline ends. The CDR3 consists of 12 residues. The CDR3 DNA reads TGTGCCAGCAGCCCTCCGGGGCGCGGCTACACCTTC. It yields the protein CASSPPGRGYTF.

The V and J genes are TRBV18 and TRBJ2-5, with 8 bases fitting TRBD2. Germline-derived CDR1 and CDR2 are KGHSH and LQKENI. V lost 2 bases and J lost 0; bases outside the gene matches: 2. The CDR3 length is 15 residues. CDR3 sequence reads: CASSPASGYQETQYF. Written as DNA, the CDR3 is TGTGCCAGCTCACCAGCTAGCGGGTACCAAGAGACCCAGTACTTC.

The rearrangement uses TRBV20-1 and TRBJ2-4; the match to TRBD1 covers 9 bases. The CDR3 is 15 residues long. V dropped 3 bases and J dropped 7; count of bases not matched to a gene: 10. Germline V gives CDR1 DFQATT, CDR2 SNEGSKA (reference sequence). The CDR3 here is CSASDRGLTLNIQYF. As DNA, the CDR3 is TGCAGTGCTAGTGACAGGGGGTTAACCCTGAACATTCAGTACTTC.

The chain joins TRBV4-2 to TRBJ2-2, with D unresolved. Germline CDR1 LGHNA, CDR2 YNFKEQ. The germline V and J ends were trimmed by 4 bases and 7 bases, with 7 bases remaining between them. The CDR3 covers 12 residues. In DNA, the CDR3 is TGTGCCAGCAGCCTCTGGAGCGGGGAGCTGTTTTTT. The encoded protein is CASSLWSGELFF.

The chain has TRBV4-1 and TRBJ2-5; perhaps TRBD1 as D (5 bases). The J call may be mistaken, given a closer DNA end match to TRBJ2-7. Per the germline V gene, CDR1 is MGHRA and CDR2 is YSYEKL. The CDR3 spans 16 residues. This CDR3 is CASSQVGRLRADEQYF. The CDR3 DNA is TGCGCCAGCAGCCAAGTGGGCCGGCTCAGGGCGGACGAGCAGTACTTC.

The CDR3 DNA sequence: TGTGCCAGCAGCCAAGACACTAGCGGGAACTACGAGCAGTACTTC. It specifies CASSQDTSGNYEQYF. V is TRBV3-1 and J is TRBJ2-7; 10 bases align to TRBD2. Looked up from germline, CDR1 is LGHDT and CDR2 is YNNKEL (reference sequence). This CDR3 comprises 15 residues. J gave up 3 bases and V 0 bases, and 2 bases lay outside the gene matches.

J is TRBJ1-1 and V is TRBV2, with 10 positions matching TRBD1. The CDR3 covers 14 residues. Germline lookup yields CDR1 SNHLY and CDR2 FYNNEI. Germline trimming cut 6 bases from V and 3 bases from J; bases unmatched to any gene: 4. DNA for the CDR3: TGTGCCAGCAGGGTCGGGACAGGGGACACTGAAGCTTTCTTT. Its protein product is CASRVGTGDTEAFF.

V is TRBV18 and J is TRBJ2-1, with 9 bases matching TRBD2. With 6 bases clipped from V and 3 bases from J, the junction kept 3 bases outside the gene matches. Germline V gene sequence: CDR1 KGHSH, CDR2 LQKENI. There are 14 residues in the CDR3. CDR3 DNA sequence: TGTGCCAGCTCCAGCGGGGGGATCTACAATGAGCAGTTCTTC. It translates to CASSSGGIYNEQFF.

The J gene is TRBJ1-2, the V gene TRBV5-1; no firm D call. The germline V gene has CDR1 SGHRS and CDR2 YFSETQ. The length of the CDR3 is 12 residues. V shed 4 bases and J shed 8 bases, with 12 bases lying between them. CDR3 loop: CASSLGLRGYTF. Here the CDR3 DNA reads TGCGCCAGCAGCCTAGGGTTACGCGGCTACACCTTC.